The rows below give T cell receptor beta chains drawn from one sample of a study of T cells in Graves' hyperthyroidism and ophthalmopathy. TCRdb independently ran MiXCR on the multiplex PCR reads; one entry per CDR3 protein. Counted here are roughly 580,000 distinct CDR3 sequences, around 42% occurring once; the ten biggest clones make up about 7.8%. Source material: peripheral blood or thyroid tissue (not recorded which). Receptors originate from a woman between 18 and 30 years old with Graves' hyperthyroidism. CDR3s include the opening cysteine and the closing phenylalanine or tryptophan. The D gene is left open where the match is weak. Size is omitted from some rows. Given values are once, few, many or a class for expanded clones.

abundance: NA
len: 16
j_gene: TRBJ2-6
d_gene: NA
v_gene: TRBV12-3/TRBV12-4
CDR3aa: CASSLGVDSGANVLTF
CDR3nt: TGTGCCAGCAGTCTCGGGGTCGACTCTGGGGCCAACGTCCTGACTTTC

abundance: NA
len: 14
j_gene: TRBJ2-5
d_gene: TRBD2
v_gene: TRBV5-1
CDR3aa: CASSWSGGQETQYF
CDR3nt: TGCGCCAGCAGTTGGAGCGGGGGACAAGAGACCCAGTACTTC

abundance: many
len: 15
j_gene: TRBJ1-1
d_gene: TRBD1
v_gene: TRBV7-9
CDR3aa: CASSPRGQVNTEAFF
CDR3nt: TGTGCCAGCAGCCCCAGAGGACAGGTGAACACTGAAGCTTTCTTT

abundance: NA
len: 17
j_gene: TRBJ2-7
d_gene: TRBD2
v_gene: TRBV11-1
CDR3aa: CASSQGSPGTSGTEQYF
CDR3nt: TGTGCCAGCAGCCAAGGGTCTCCCGGGACTAGCGGGACCGAGCAGTACTTC

abundance: NA
len: 13
j_gene: TRBJ1-5
d_gene: NA
v_gene: TRBV29-1
CDR3aa: CSVVSGDNQPQHF
CDR3nt: TGCAGCGTTGTTTCCGGGGACAATCAGCCCCAGCATTTT

abundance: NA
len: 13
j_gene: TRBJ1-2
d_gene: NA
v_gene: TRBV7-9
CDR3aa: CASSPHRAYGYTF
CDR3nt: TGTGCCAGCAGTCCCCACCGGGCCTATGGCTACACCTTC

abundance: few
len: 15
j_gene: TRBJ2-7
d_gene: NA
v_gene: TRBV19
CDR3aa: CASSIGPLGTYEQYF
CDR3nt: TGTGCCAGTAGTATAGGACCTTTGGGAACCTACGAGCAGTACTTC

abundance: NA
len: 17
j_gene: TRBJ1-4
d_gene: NA
v_gene: TRBV15
CDR3aa: CATSRDLAGGSGEKLFF
CDR3nt: TGTGCCACCAGCAGAGATTTAGCGGGGGGATCGGGTGAAAAACTGTTTTTT

abundance: NA
len: 16
j_gene: TRBJ2-5
d_gene: TRBD2
v_gene: TRBV7-2
CDR3aa: CASSLVRLADQETQYF
CDR3nt: TGTGCCAGCAGCTTAGTTAGGCTAGCGGATCAAGAGACCCAGTACTTC

abundance: NA
len: 20
j_gene: TRBJ1-5
d_gene: TRBD1
v_gene: TRBV15
CDR3aa: CATSRDLEQGILGSNQPQHF
CDR3nt: TGTGCCACCAGCAGAGATCTCGAACAGGGGATTTTGGGTAGCAATCAGCCCCAGCATTTT

abundance: few
len: 14
j_gene: TRBJ2-5
d_gene: NA
v_gene: TRBV20-1
CDR3aa: CSASTTGRGETQYF
CDR3nt: TGCAGTGCTAGCACCACAGGGCGAGGAGAGACCCAGTACTTC

abundance: NA
len: 15
j_gene: TRBJ1-5
d_gene: TRBD1
v_gene: TRBV20-1
CDR3aa: CSARGTGVNNQPQHF
CDR3nt: TGCAGTGCTAGAGGGACAGGGGTCAACAATCAGCCCCAGCATTTT

abundance: NA
len: 14
j_gene: TRBJ1-5
d_gene: TRBD1
v_gene: TRBV6-1
CDR3aa: CASSRGAVDQPQHF
CDR3nt: TGTGCCAGCAGCAGGGGGGCGGTGGATCAGCCCCAGCATTTT

abundance: many
len: 13
j_gene: TRBJ1-2
d_gene: TRBD1
v_gene: TRBV12-3/TRBV12-4
CDR3aa: CASSVQGYYGYTF
CDR3nt: TGTGCCAGCAGCGTACAGGGGTACTATGGCTACACCTTC

abundance: NA
len: 10
j_gene: TRBJ1-2
d_gene: NA
v_gene: TRBV25-1
CDR3aa: CASDLDGYTF
CDR3nt: TGTGCCAGCGACTTGGATGGCTACACCTTC

abundance: NA
len: 14
j_gene: TRBJ2-7
d_gene: NA
v_gene: TRBV10-3
CDR3aa: CASGTPRGLYEQYF
CDR3nt: TGTGCCAGCGGAACTCCCCGGGGTCTCTACGAGCAGTACTTC

abundance: NA
len: 15
j_gene: TRBJ1-5
d_gene: NA
v_gene: TRBV4-1
CDR3aa: CASSQEWTDNQPQHF
CDR3nt: TGCGCCAGCAGCCAAGAATGGACAGACAATCAGCCCCAGCATTTT

abundance: NA
len: 13
j_gene: TRBJ2-2
d_gene: NA
v_gene: TRBV29-1
CDR3aa: CSVGATNTGELFF
CDR3nt: TGCAGCGTAGGGGCTACAAACACCGGGGAGCTGTTTTTT

abundance: NA
len: 15
j_gene: TRBJ1-5
d_gene: NA
v_gene: TRBV11-2
CDR3aa: CASSLMARGNQPQHF
CDR3nt: TGTGCCAGCAGCTTAATGGCAAGGGGCAATCAGCCCCAGCATTTT

abundance: once
len: 16
j_gene: TRBJ1-2
d_gene: TRBD1
v_gene: TRBV6-1
CDR3aa: CASSALPGQTNYGYTF
CDR3nt: TGTGCCAGCAGCGCCCTTCCGGGACAGACTAACTATGGCTACACCTTC

abundance: NA
len: 14
j_gene: TRBJ1-6
d_gene: NA
v_gene: TRBV9
CDR3aa: CASSVVGPNSPLHF
CDR3nt: TGTGCCAGCAGCGTAGTCGGGCCTAATTCACCCCTCCACTTT

abundance: many
len: 12
j_gene: TRBJ1-3
d_gene: TRBD1
v_gene: TRBV29-1
CDR3aa: CSVVQGLNTIYF
CDR3nt: TGCAGCGTTGTACAGGGGCTAAACACCATATATTTT

abundance: NA
len: 14
j_gene: TRBJ2-7
d_gene: TRBD1
v_gene: TRBV20-1
CDR3aa: CSAKPGTGVDEQYF
CDR3nt: TGCAGTGCTAAACCCGGGACAGGGGTGGACGAGCAGTACTTC

abundance: many
len: 14
j_gene: TRBJ1-4
d_gene: TRBD1
v_gene: TRBV15
CDR3aa: CATSRLTADRKLFF
CDR3nt: TGTGCCACCAGCAGATTAACTGCGGACAGGAAACTGTTTTTT

abundance: NA
len: 15
j_gene: TRBJ2-7
d_gene: NA
v_gene: TRBV7-3
CDR3aa: CASSLQGLPLYEQYF
CDR3nt: TGCGCCAGCAGTCTTCAGGGGCTCCCCCTCTACGAGCAGTACTTC

abundance: NA
len: 13
j_gene: TRBJ1-1
d_gene: NA
v_gene: TRBV6-1
CDR3aa: CASRPLWAAEAFF
CDR3nt: TGTGCCAGCAGGCCCCTCTGGGCAGCTGAAGCTTTCTTT

abundance: many
len: 16
j_gene: TRBJ2-2
d_gene: NA
v_gene: TRBV15
CDR3aa: CATSRDPGRNTGELFF
CDR3nt: TGTGCCACCAGCAGAGATCCGGGCCGTAACACCGGGGAGCTGTTTTTT

abundance: many
len: 16
j_gene: TRBJ1-5
d_gene: NA
v_gene: TRBV7-8
CDR3aa: CASSLRRTLANQPQHF
CDR3nt: TGTGCCAGCAGCTTACGTAGGACTCTCGCTAATCAGCCCCAGCATTTT

abundance: many
len: 13
j_gene: TRBJ1-5
d_gene: NA
v_gene: TRBV2
CDR3aa: CATAGSPNQPQHF
CDR3nt: TGTGCCACAGCCGGCAGCCCCAATCAGCCCCAGCATTTT

abundance: NA
len: 15
j_gene: TRBJ2-2
d_gene: TRBD2
v_gene: TRBV7-3
CDR3aa: CASNLLSGRAGELFF
CDR3nt: TGTGCCAGCAATCTTCTTAGCGGGAGGGCCGGGGAGCTGTTTTTT

abundance: few
len: 15
j_gene: TRBJ1-5
d_gene: TRBD1
v_gene: TRBV7-9
CDR3aa: CAGSSTGDSNQPQHF
CDR3nt: TGTGCCGGCAGCTCGACAGGGGATAGCAATCAGCCCCAGCATTTT

abundance: few
len: 15
j_gene: TRBJ1-5
d_gene: TRBD1
v_gene: TRBV5-5
CDR3aa: CASSLAETGTQPQHF
CDR3nt: TGTGCCAGCAGCTTGGCCGAGACAGGGACTCAGCCCCAGCATTTT

abundance: NA
len: 14
j_gene: TRBJ1-5
d_gene: NA
v_gene: TRBV24-1
CDR3aa: CATAGPLEHQPQHF
CDR3nt: TGTGCCACCGCCGGGCCATTGGAGCACCAGCCCCAGCATTTT

abundance: NA
len: 14
j_gene: TRBJ2-3
d_gene: TRBD2
v_gene: TRBV7-2
CDR3aa: CASSLEREGDTQYF
CDR3nt: TGTGCCAGCAGCTTGGAGCGGGAAGGTGATACGCAGTATTTT

abundance: few
len: 16
j_gene: TRBJ2-7
d_gene: NA
v_gene: TRBV7-9
CDR3aa: CASSLALALGSYEQYF
CDR3nt: TGTGCCAGCAGCTTAGCGCTAGCGCTTGGCTCCTACGAGCAGTACTTC

abundance: NA
len: 15
j_gene: TRBJ1-1
d_gene: NA
v_gene: TRBV7-8
CDR3aa: CASSSGGGMNTEAFF
CDR3nt: TGTGCCAGCAGCTCCGGGGGAGGCATGAACACTGAAGCGTTCTTT

abundance: NA
len: 16
j_gene: TRBJ1-4
d_gene: NA
v_gene: TRBV20-1
CDR3aa: CSARDGTHATNEKLFF
CDR3nt: TGCAGTGCTAGAGACGGGACACACGCAACTAATGAAAAACTGTTTTTT

abundance: NA
len: 14
j_gene: TRBJ2-3
d_gene: TRBD2
v_gene: TRBV29-1
CDR3aa: CSATTSGLGDTQYF
CDR3nt: TGCAGCGCCACGACTAGCGGGCTTGGAGATACGCAGTATTTT

abundance: NA
len: 13
j_gene: TRBJ2-6
d_gene: NA
v_gene: TRBV2
CDR3aa: CASSPWAANVLTF
CDR3nt: TGTGCCAGCAGCCCGTGGGCGGCCAACGTCCTGACTTTC

abundance: many
len: 14
j_gene: TRBJ2-7
d_gene: NA
v_gene: TRBV6-5
CDR3aa: CASSYSGGSYEQYF
CDR3nt: TGTGCCAGCAGTTACTCGGGCGGATCCTACGAGCAGTACTTC

abundance: NA
len: 11
j_gene: TRBJ1-2
d_gene: NA
v_gene: TRBV29-1
CDR3aa: CSPGSGYGYTF
CDR3nt: TGCAGCCCCGGCAGCGGCTATGGCTACACCTTC

abundance: NA
len: 16
j_gene: TRBJ2-5
d_gene: TRBD2
v_gene: TRBV20-1
CDR3aa: CSATGLVSLYQETQYF
CDR3nt: TGCAGTGCAACGGGACTAGTCTCGCTGTACCAAGAGACCCAGTACTTC

abundance: NA
len: 15
j_gene: TRBJ1-1
d_gene: TRBD1
v_gene: TRBV7-9
CDR3aa: CASSLYDRANTEAFF
CDR3nt: TGTGCCAGCAGCTTATACGACAGGGCCAACACTGAAGCTTTCTTT

abundance: NA
len: 16
j_gene: TRBJ2-2
d_gene: NA
v_gene: TRBV19
CDR3aa: CASSTGVDENTGELFF
CDR3nt: TGTGCCAGTAGTACCGGGGTCGATGAGAACACCGGGGAGCTGTTTTTT

abundance: NA
len: 14
j_gene: TRBJ1-2
d_gene: TRBD1
v_gene: TRBV2
CDR3aa: CASRRTGLIYGYTF
CDR3nt: TGTGCCAGCAGAAGGACAGGACTTATCTATGGCTACACCTTC

abundance: NA
len: 13
j_gene: TRBJ2-7
d_gene: TRBD1
v_gene: TRBV29-1
CDR3aa: CSVGGQGGYEQYF
CDR3nt: TGCAGCGTGGGGGGACAGGGCGGCTACGAGCAGTACTTC

abundance: NA
len: 15
j_gene: TRBJ1-5
d_gene: NA
v_gene: TRBV6-6
CDR3aa: CASSYLRLSNQPQHF
CDR3nt: TGTGCCAGCAGTTACTTGAGGCTGAGCAATCAGCCCCAGCATTTT

abundance: NA
len: 16
j_gene: TRBJ1-5
d_gene: NA
v_gene: TRBV7-9
CDR3aa: CAGSTGLTGGNQPQHF
CDR3nt: TGCGCCGGCAGCACCGGTTTAACTGGGGGCAATCAGCCCCAGCATTTT